These 28 T cell receptor beta chains originate from one sample sequenced in a study of T cells in Graves' hyperthyroidism and ophthalmopathy. The investigators amplified TCR beta CDR3 regions from RNA transcripts. First-round RT-PCR with HTBI primers amplified the TCR CDR3 region. One entry per CDR3 protein results from TCRdb running MiXCR on the multiplex PCR reads. This sample has around 200,000 distinct CDR3 sequences, with approximately 20% found just once. The specimen sequenced was blood. These receptors came from a man aged 35-49 years with Graves' hyperthyroidism.

This clonotype was recorded once. The chain recombines TRBV28 with TRBJ2-7; 7 bases match TRBD2. The germline gives CDR1 MDHEN, CDR2 SYDVKM. V was pared by 6 bases and J by 0 bases, with 8 bases of the junction left unmatched. The CDR3 has 15 residues. In nucleotides, the CDR3 is TGTGCCAGCAGCCAAAACCGGGACTACTCCTACGAGCAGTACTTC. Encoded protein: CASSQNRDYSYEQYF.

This clonotype was detected only a few times. Since a much larger clone is just one base distant, this may be a read error. The rearrangement joins TRBV20-1 to TRBJ2-3, with 8 bases aligning to TRBD1. Germline loops: CDR1 DFQATT, CDR2 SNEGSKA (reference sequence). The CDR3 is 14 residues long. The CDR3 sequence: CSARDRGPPDAQYF. As DNA, the CDR3 is TGCAGTGCTAGAGACAGGGGGCCCCCAGATGCGCAGTATTTT.

Ten or more counts support this clonotype. The genes are TRBV7-3 and TRBJ2-1; 8 bases align to TRBD1. The germline gives CDR1 SGHTA, CDR2 FQGTGA. The CDR3 sequence is 14 residues long. The trim removed 2 bases at V and 5 bases at J, leaving 2 bases unmatched. The CDR3 coding sequence is TGTGCCAGCAGCTTAGACAGGGGCAACAATGAGCAGTTCTTC. Translating it yields CASSLDRGNNEQFF. The full variable domain, with the rest looked up from reference TRBV7-3 and TRBJ2-1, is GAGVSQTPSNKVTEKGKYVELRCDPISGHTALYWYRQSLGQGPEFLIYFQGTGAADDSGLPNDRFFAVRPEGSVSTLKIQRTERGDSAVYLCASSLDRGNNEQFFGPGTRLTVL.

This sequence joins TRBV7-3 and TRBJ2-2; a possible D gene is TRBD2 (5 bases). This CDR3 contains 13 residues. Per the germline V gene, CDR1 is SGHTA and CDR2 is FQGTGA. With 5 bases removed from V and 5 bases from J, the gap between germline ends came to 9 bases. The CDR3 region is CASSPSGTGELFF. CDR3 nucleotides: TGTGCCAGCAGCCCGTCGGGGACCGGGGAGCTGTTTTTT.

A word on this clonotype: A much larger clone differs from this one at a single base, so this may be a read error. The chain recombines TRBV28 with TRBJ1-2; unclear D gene. The CDR3 runs 14 residues. Germline values: CDR1 MDHEN, CDR2 SYDVKM. The V end was cut by 8 bases, the J end by 8 bases, with 21 bases between. The CDR3 DNA sequence: TGTGCCAGCCGCCCGGAGGCGGTATCCGGGGGCTACACCTTC. This sequence encodes CASRPEAVSGGYTF.

This clonotype occurred many times. This chain connects TRBV30 to TRBJ1-6, with 9 bases identical to TRBD1. Germline CDR1 is GTSNPN and CDR2 is SVGIG (reference sequence). This CDR3 region has 14 residues. V dropped 8 bases and J dropped 10; count of bases not matched to a gene: 12. Written as DNA, the CDR3 is TGTGCCAGATCGACAGGGGGATTAAGGTCACCCCTCCACTTT. As protein: CARSTGGLRSPLHF.

This clonotype came up a few times. V and J are TRBV7-6 and TRBJ2-6, with TRBD2 as a possible D gene (5 bases). The CDR3 loop spans 19 amino acids. V lost 4 bases to trimming and J lost 1 base, with 20 bases between them. Germline V gene data show CDR1 as SGHVS and CDR2 as FNYEAQ. The CDR3 reads CASSSTPGGSLSGANVLTF. The CDR3 DNA sequence: TGTGCCAGCAGCTCCACTCCAGGAGGCTCCCTTTCTGGGGCCAACGTCCTGACTTTC.

This clonotype was counted ten times or more. The gene calls are TRBV12-5 and TRBJ2-1; 11 bases map to TRBD2. This CDR3 has 16 amino acids. Germline V gene data show CDR1 as LGHNT and CDR2 as FRNRAP. Germline trimming cut 0 bases from V and 7 bases from J; bases unmatched to any gene: 5. The DNA for the CDR3 is TGTGCTAGTGGTTTGGTACTCACTAGCGGGAGTAATGAGCAGTTCTTC. Translated: CASGLVLTSGSNEQFF.

This clonotype came up many times. The chain employs TRBV5-6 and TRBJ1-3, with D hard to call. Trimming took off 5 bases at V and 8 bases at J, with 14 bases between the two ends. CDR3 length equals 13 residues. Looked up from germline, CDR1 is SGHDT and CDR2 is YYEEEE. The CDR3 is CASSWRGWDTIYF. CDR3 nucleotides: TGTGCCAGCAGTTGGCGGGGTTGGGACACCATATATTTT. Together with reference TRBV5-6 and TRBJ1-3, the CDR3 gives the full variable domain: DAGVTQSPTHLIKTRGQQVTLRCSPKSGHDTVSWYQQALGQGPQFIFQYYEEEERQRGNFPDRFSGHQFPNYSSELNVNALLLGDSALYLCASSWRGWDTIYFGEGSWLTVV.

The chain joins TRBV20-1 to TRBJ2-7; 9 bases fit TRBD2. Germline V gene sequence: CDR1 DFQATT, CDR2 SNEGSKA (reference sequence). This CDR3 spans 16 amino acids. Trimming at V came to 7 bases and at J to 0 bases, leaving 13 bases not matched to a gene. In DNA form, the CDR3 reads TGCAGTGTTGCGTCCCCTAGCGGGGCTTCCTCCTACGAGCAGTACTTC. It codes for CSVASPSGASSYEQYF.

The rearrangement joins TRBV6-2 or TRBV6-3 to TRBJ1-1; a possible D gene is TRBD1 (5 bases). The V end was cut by 11 bases, the J end by 5 bases, with 18 bases between. Germline V gene sequence: CDR1 MNHEY, CDR2 SVGEGT. This CDR3 spans 13 amino acids. This CDR3 reads CAGDGSFGTEAFF. The CDR3 DNA reads as TGTGCCGGGGACGGGTCCTTCGGGACTGAAGCTTTCTTT.

This clonotype was detected only a few times. V usage is TRBV5-1 and J usage is TRBJ2-5, with unresolved D. V lost 4 bases and J lost 5, with 9 bases in between. CDR3 length equals 12 residues. Germline CDR1 reads SGHRS; CDR2 reads YFSETQ. DNA for the CDR3: TGCGCCAGCAGCCCGGATGGGGAGACCCAGTACTTC. It codes for CASSPDGETQYF.

This clonotype occurred many times. This chain links TRBV28 with TRBJ1-3; unclear D gene. V was cut by 2 bases and J by 0 bases, with 8 bases left in between. The germline V gene has CDR1 MDHEN and CDR2 SYDVKM. The CDR3 runs 15 residues. CDR3 protein: CASSLDSYSGNTIYF. CDR3 nucleotide sequence: TGTGCCAGCAGTTTAGACTCCTACTCTGGAAACACCATATATTTT.

This clonotype has at least ten counts. This chain connects TRBV12-3 or TRBV12-4 to TRBJ1-1, with D unclear. The ends were cut back, 3 bases at V and 4 bases at J, with 15 bases in the middle. This CDR3 region has 15 residues. CDR3 residues: CASSFRQSGSTEAFF. CDR3 DNA: TGTGCCAGCAGTTTTAGGCAGAGTGGTAGCACTGAAGCTTTCTTT.

This clonotype has only a few counts. CDR3 sequence (DNA): TGTGCCAGCGCATGGGGCAGGTCAAATGAAAAACTGTTTTTT. It codes for CASAWGRSNEKLFF. The chain uses TRBV3-1 and TRBJ1-4; the D gene is possibly TRBD1 (5 bases). CDR1 and CDR2 from the germline V gene are LGHDT and YNNKEL (reference sequence). This CDR3 has 14 residues. V was shortened by 8 bases and J by 5 bases, with 15 bases between the two germline ends.

This clonotype was observed many times. This chain connects TRBV5-1 to TRBJ1-2; TRBD1 matches 7 bases. V lost 4 bases, J lost 2 bases, and 5 bases stayed unmatched. The germline CDR1 and CDR2 sequences are SGHRS and YFSETQ. The CDR3 has 14 amino acids. The CDR3 protein is CASSQQQGNYGYTF. In DNA form, the CDR3 reads TGCGCCAGCAGCCAGCAACAGGGGAACTATGGCTACACCTTC.

This clonotype has just a few counts. This may arise from a read error, as a much more abundant clone is one base away. The chain is built from TRBV28 and TRBJ1-1, with 11 bases matching TRBD1. The CDR3 sequence is 14 residues long. Germline V gene data show CDR1 as MDHEN and CDR2 as SYDVKM. CDR3 DNA: TGTGCCATCAGTTGGGACAGGGGGGGCACTGAAGCTTTCTTT. Its translation is CAISWDRGGTEAFF.

There are many counts of this clonotype. The genes are TRBV7-9 and TRBJ1-2; D ambiguous. This CDR3 spans 12 amino acids. Germline loops: CDR1 SEHNR, CDR2 FQNEAQ (reference sequence). Deletions cut 5 bases from V and 8 bases from J, with 12 bases between. CDR3: CASSHTDAGYTF. The CDR3, as DNA: TGTGCCAGCAGCCATACGGACGCGGGCTACACCTTC.

This clonotype was picked up many times. The chain links TRBV12-3 or TRBV12-4 to TRBJ1-1, with 7 bases fitting TRBD1. The V and J ends lost 6 bases and 1 base, in that order; junction bases with no gene match: 5. The CDR3 runs to 14 residues. As DNA, the CDR3 is TGTGCCAGCAGCCCCGGACAGGAGAACACTGAAGCTTTCTTT. This translates into CASSPGQENTEAFF.

This clonotype occurred a few times. V is TRBV20-1 and J is TRBJ2-7, with 9 bases identical to TRBD1. V trimming: 5 bases; J trimming: 3 bases; junction bases outside the gene matches: 8. From germline, CDR1 is DFQATT and CDR2 SNEGSKA (reference sequence). The CDR3 runs 14 residues. CDR3 in amino acids: CSAPGGQGFYEQYF. The CDR3 DNA reads as TGCAGTGCTCCTGGGGGACAGGGTTTCTACGAGCAGTACTTC.

This chain uses TRBV7-3 with TRBJ2-3, with TRBD2 matching over 12 bases. The CDR3 sequence is 15 residues long. With 6 bases clipped from V and 2 bases from J, the junction kept 3 bases outside the gene matches. The germline V gene has CDR1 SGHTA and CDR2 FQGTGA. CDR3 sequence: CASRGTSGPTDTQYF. As DNA, the CDR3 is TGTGCCAGCAGGGGGACTAGCGGGCCCACAGATACGCAGTATTTT.

This clonotype was counted only a few times. The V call is TRBV10-1, the J call TRBJ2-1; the D gene is possibly TRBD2 (6 bases). Trimming stripped 4 bases from V and 4 bases from J, with 14 bases between. Per the germline V gene, CDR1 is WNHNN and CDR2 is SYGVQD (reference sequence). The CDR3 totals 15 residues. CDR3: CASSAQFAGYNEQFF. The CDR3 coding sequence is TGCGCCAGCAGTGCGCAGTTTGCGGGATACAATGAGCAGTTCTTC.

This clonotype was counted ten times or more. This chain links TRBV7-9 with TRBJ2-1; D gene uncertain. V lost 3 bases and J lost 6, with 6 bases in between. Germline V gene sequence: CDR1 SEHNR, CDR2 FQNEAQ (reference sequence). This CDR3 has 12 amino acids. CDR3 coding DNA: TGTGCCAGCAGCTTTCATGGCAATGAGCAGTTCTTC. This translates into CASSFHGNEQFF. The whole variable domain, filled in from reference TRBV7-9 and TRBJ2-1, reads DTGVSQNPRHKITKRGQNVTFRCDPISEHNRLYWYRQTLGQGPEFLTYFQNEAQLEKSRLLSDRFSAERPKGSFSTLEIQRTEQGDSAMYLCASSFHGNEQFFGPGTRLTVL.

In its sample, this clonotype was seen a few times. The chain has TRBV9 and TRBJ1-1; D gene unclear. Germline V gene lookup returns CDR1 SGDLS and CDR2 YYNGEE. The CDR3 runs 16 residues. With 2 bases removed from V and 4 bases from J, the gap between germline ends came to 18 bases. The chain's CDR3 is CASSVDARASRTEAFF. The CDR3 nucleotides are TGTGCCAGCAGCGTCGACGCCCGGGCCAGTCGCACTGAAGCTTTCTTT.

The CDR3 sequence: CASSQWGQGAINEQFF. CDR3 nucleotides: TGTGCCAGCAGCCAATGGGGACAGGGGGCGATCAATGAGCAGTTCTTC. V is TRBV3-1 and J is TRBJ2-1; 12 bases are a match to TRBD1. The CDR3 spans 16 residues. J lost 6 bases, V lost 2 bases, and 5 bases had no gene match. Per the germline V gene, CDR1 is LGHDT and CDR2 is YNNKEL (reference sequence).

The J gene is TRBJ2-5, the V gene TRBV7-2; 11 nucleotides match TRBD2. The CDR3 is 17 residues long. In germline, CDR1 is SGHTA, CDR2 FQGNSA. The V segment lost 1 base and the J segment 0 bases; nucleotides outside the gene matches: 4. The CDR3 nucleotides read TGTGCCAGCAGCTTAGTAGCGGGGGGGGCCTACCAAGAGACCCAGTACTTC. Translated: CASSLVAGGAYQETQYF.

This clonotype turned up a few times. This chain uses TRBV18 with TRBJ2-7; D gene uncertain. Germline CDR1 reads KGHSH; CDR2 reads LQKENI. The CDR3 spans 13 residues. V dropped 5 bases and J dropped 3 bases, with 11 bases sitting between them. CDR3 sequence (DNA): TGTGCCAGCTCAGTGACGGCAGTCTACGAGCAGTACTTC. It codes for CASSVTAVYEQYF.

J is TRBJ2-2 and V is TRBV5-1; D is ambiguous. Trimming took 0 bases from V and 6 from J, leaving 9 bases between them. The CDR3 covers 14 residues. Germline V gene sequence: CDR1 SGHRS, CDR2 YFSETQ. The CDR3 nucleotides are TGCGCCAGCAGCTTGGCCGTTAGGTCCGGGGAGCTGTTTTTT. The encoded protein is CASSLAVRSGELFF. The full variable domain, in which reference TRBV5-1 and TRBJ2-2 provide the parts outside the CDR3, is KAGVTQTPRYLIKTRGQQVTLSCSPISGHRSVSWYQQTPGQGLQFLFEYFSETQRNKGNFPGRFSGRQFSNSRSEMNVSTLELGDSALYLCASSLAVRSGELFFGEGSRLTVL.